The T cell receptor beta chain described here comes from a study of blood T cell repertoires in COVID-19. About the study: Italy, Spain and the United States were the sources of the convalescent and acute COVID-19 samples. T cells, B-cell-depleted T cells, or PBMCs supplied cDNA or gDNA.

This clone came up once. Data came from immunoSEQ multiplex PCR; TCRdb stores just in-frame clones and leaves some out. The data show roughly 32,000 clones, around 86% seen once. Trimming shortened V by 1 base and J by 6 bases, and 13 bases separated the two germline ends. Looked up from germline, CDR1 is LNHDA and CDR2 is SQIVND (reference sequence). The CDR3 contains 15 residues. The TCR comes from a man aged 55 to 70 with active COVID-19. V gene TRBV19 combines with J gene TRBJ2-1; TRBD2 might be the D (5 bases). The sequenced material came from peripheral blood. The CDR3 sequence is CASSIAALASNEQFF. CDR3 nucleotide sequence: TGTGCCAGTAGTATAGCGGCGCTAGCTAGCAATGAGCAGTTCTTC.